This entry lists 16 T cell receptor beta chains sequenced from one sample in a study of blood T cells in healthy people across ages. The authors ran a second PCR of about 6 to 11 cycles using a sample-barcoded 5' primer and a J-beta primer mix. A single record per CDR3 protein comes from TCRdb applying MiXCR to the 5' RACE reads. The sample consists of 1.5 million to 2 million distinct CDR3 sequences, around 50% of them appearing once. The sequenced material came from blood. Receptors were obtained from a woman aged 35 to 49 in good health.

The chain couples TRBV20-1 to TRBJ1-1; weak D call: TRBD1 (5 bases). V lost 6 bases to trimming and J lost 1 base, with 12 bases between them. The V gene's germline CDR1 is DFQATT and CDR2 SNEGSKA (reference sequence). This CDR3 region has 13 residues. The CDR3 nucleotides are TGCAGTGCGGCGGACGGACAGAACACTGAAGCTTTCTTT. Translating it yields CSAADGQNTEAFF.

This clonotype was found a few times. This chain joins TRBV6-5 and TRBJ1-4; D remains ambiguous. V lost 2 bases and J lost 0, with 7 bases in between. The CDR3 contains 15 residues. Per the germline V gene, CDR1 is MNHEY and CDR2 is SVGAGI. The CDR3 here is CASSYTASTNEKLFF. CDR3 coding DNA: TGTGCCAGCAGTTACACAGCCTCAACTAATGAAAAACTGTTTTTT.

This clonotype has just a few counts. V usage is TRBV4-2 and J usage is TRBJ2-1, with 8 bases fitting TRBD2. This CDR3 comprises 16 residues. V was pared by 4 bases and J by 6 bases, with 11 bases of the junction left unmatched. Germline CDR1 and CDR2: LGHNA and YNFKEQ. CDR3 protein: CASSPHLSGTSNEQFF. In DNA form, the CDR3 reads TGTGCCAGCAGCCCCCATCTATCCGGGACTAGCAATGAGCAGTTCTTC.

This rearrangement joins TRBV12-3 or TRBV12-4 to TRBJ2-1, with 12 nucleotides matching TRBD1. The CDR3 runs to 16 residues. The V segment lost 5 bases and the J segment 6 bases; nucleotides outside the gene matches: 8. DNA of the CDR3: TGTGCCAGCAGTCCTTCCGGGACAGGGGGCCTCAATGAGCAGTTCTTC. Protein: CASSPSGTGGLNEQFF.

The J gene is TRBJ2-5, the V gene TRBV20-1; TRBD2 agrees at 11 bases. The DNA end is a closer match to TRBJ2-7, so the J assignment may be wrong. Germline V lookup: CDR1 DFQATT, CDR2 SNEGSKA (reference sequence). The CDR3 is made up of 14 amino acids. DNA for the CDR3: TGCAGTGCTAGAGATACTAGCGGGGGATTCGAGCAGTACTTC. This gives the protein CSARDTSGGFEQYF.

The chain joins TRBV11-2 to TRBJ2-7; 10 positions agree with TRBD1. There are 15 residues in the CDR3. The germline gives CDR1 SGHAT, CDR2 FQNNGV. The trim removed 5 bases at V and 4 bases at J, leaving 8 bases unmatched. The CDR3 loop is CASSDRDRGKYEQYF. The CDR3 bases are TGTGCCAGCAGCGACCGGGACAGGGGAAAGTACGAGCAGTACTTC.

The rearrangement links TRBV6-1 to TRBJ2-3; 7 bases align to TRBD2. This CDR3 is built from 16 residues. V gave up 3 bases and J gave up 2 bases; unmatched junction bases: 8. CDR1 is MNHNS, CDR2 SASEGT, per germline. CDR3 loop: CASSELLGLHTDTQYF. CDR3 nucleotides: TGTGCCAGCAGTGAGCTTTTGGGACTACACACAGATACGCAGTATTTT.

V usage is TRBV28 and J usage is TRBJ2-5; D is unresolved. The V end lost 2 bases, the J end lost 11 bases, and 15 bases lay between the germline ends. This CDR3 comprises 13 residues. Looked up from germline, CDR1 is MDHEN and CDR2 is SYDVKM. CDR3 DNA: TGTGCCAGCAGTTTACTAGTCCGTAATGAGCAGTACTTC. Its protein is CASSLLVRNEQYF. The entire variable domain, with the rest obtained from reference TRBV28 and TRBJ2-5, is as follows: DVKVTQSSRYLVKRTGEKVFLECVQDMDHENMFWYRQDPGLGLRLIYFSYDVKMKEKGDIPEGYSVSREKKERFSLILESASTNQTSMYLCASSLLVRNEQYFGPGTRLLVL.

This clonotype was recorded a few times. The genes are TRBV5-1 and TRBJ2-7; the match to TRBD2 covers 13 bases. The CDR3 consists of 16 residues. CDR1 and CDR2 (germline): SGHRS, YFSETQ. J lost 2 bases, V lost 4 bases, and 6 bases had no gene match. The CDR3 DNA follows: TGCGCCAGCAGCCTGGGACTAGCGGGGCCAACCTACGAGCAGTACTTC. This codes for CASSLGLAGPTYEQYF.

This clonotype was seen once. The rearrangement uses TRBV20-1 and TRBJ2-5; 10 bases are a match to TRBD1. Germline CDR1 reads DFQATT; CDR2 reads SNEGSKA (reference sequence). The CDR3 covers 15 residues. Trimming cost V 0 bases and J 5 bases; bases outside gene matches: 6. DNA of the CDR3: TGCAGTGCTAGAGATTGGACAGGGGGACCGGAGACCCAGTACTTC. Its protein is CSARDWTGGPETQYF.

The rearrangement uses TRBV5-1 and TRBJ2-5; D gene ambiguous. TRBJ2-7 matches the DNA end more closely, so the J call is doubtful. This CDR3 is built from 15 residues. Germline V gene data show CDR1 as SGHRS and CDR2 as YFSETQ. The CDR3 nucleotides read TGCGCCAGCAGCTTGGGAACTGCATTTACCTACGAGCAGTACTTC. Protein product: CASSLGTAFTYEQYF.

The J gene is TRBJ2-3, the V gene TRBV9; D is unresolved. Germline-derived CDR1 and CDR2 are SGDLS and YYNGEE. This CDR3 contains 16 residues. V lost 1 base and J 4 bases, leaving 16 bases between the germline ends. CDR3 residues: CASSVLVTGLSDTQYF. The CDR3 DNA reads TGTGCCAGCAGCGTATTAGTGACTGGATTGTCAGATACGCAGTATTTT.

V and J are TRBV10-2 and TRBJ2-5, with D possibly being TRBD2 (6 bases). The CDR3 is 15 amino acids. V was shortened by 5 bases and J by 0 bases, with 13 bases between the two germline ends. Per the germline V gene, CDR1 is WSHSY and CDR2 is SAAADI. CDR3 sequence: CASSRSRGYQETQYF. The DNA of the CDR3 is TGCGCCAGCAGTCGGTCCCGGGGGTACCAAGAGACCCAGTACTTC.

The chain links TRBV13 to TRBJ2-5; 9 positions match TRBD1. Germline loops: CDR1 PRHDT, CDR2 FYEKMQ (reference sequence). The ends lost 4 bases at V and 4 bases at J; junction bases unmatched: 7. The CDR3 has 15 residues. As DNA, the CDR3 is TGTGCCAGCAGCTGGCGACAGGGGGTTAGAGAGACCCAGTACTTC. Translation: CASSWRQGVRETQYF.

The V gene is TRBV27, the J gene TRBJ2-7; D is possibly TRBD2 (6 bases). Germline values: CDR1 MNHEY, CDR2 SMNVEV (reference sequence). CDR3 length: 15 residues. Trimming cost V 7 bases and J 6 bases, with 22 bases left between them. In DNA, the CDR3 is TGTGCCAGCACCACTTTTGTCCTTGGGGGGACCGAGCAGTACTTC. Translating gives CASTTFVLGGTEQYF.

This chain connects TRBV6-2 or TRBV6-3 to TRBJ2-7; D is unclear. The CDR3 is 15 amino acids. Trimming left V 0 bases short and J 1 base short, with 10 bases between. Germline CDR1 reads MNHEY; CDR2 reads SVGEGT. The CDR3 DNA reads TGTGCCAGCAGTTACTCGACTTTGATTTCCTACGAGCAGTACTTC. It specifies CASSYSTLISYEQYF.